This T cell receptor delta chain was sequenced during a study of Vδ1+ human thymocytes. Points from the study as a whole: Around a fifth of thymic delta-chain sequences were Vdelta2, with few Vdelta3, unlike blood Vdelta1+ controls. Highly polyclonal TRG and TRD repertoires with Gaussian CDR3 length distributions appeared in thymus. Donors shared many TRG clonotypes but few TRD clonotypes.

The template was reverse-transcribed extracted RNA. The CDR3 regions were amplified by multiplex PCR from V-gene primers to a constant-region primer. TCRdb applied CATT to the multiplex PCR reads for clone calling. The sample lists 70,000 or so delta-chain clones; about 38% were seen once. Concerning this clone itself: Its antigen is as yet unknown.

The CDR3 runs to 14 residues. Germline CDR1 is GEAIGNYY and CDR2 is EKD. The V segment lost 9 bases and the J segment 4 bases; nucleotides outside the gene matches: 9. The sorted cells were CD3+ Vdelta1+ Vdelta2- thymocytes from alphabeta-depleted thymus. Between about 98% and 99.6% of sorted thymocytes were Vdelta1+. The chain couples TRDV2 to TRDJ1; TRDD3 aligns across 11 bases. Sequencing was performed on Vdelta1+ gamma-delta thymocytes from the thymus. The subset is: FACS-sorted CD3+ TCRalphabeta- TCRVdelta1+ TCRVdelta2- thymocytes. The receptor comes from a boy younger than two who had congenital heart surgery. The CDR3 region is CASCLGDTLDKLIF. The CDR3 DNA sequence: TGTGCCAGCTGTTTGGGGGATACGCTCGATAAACTCATCTTT.